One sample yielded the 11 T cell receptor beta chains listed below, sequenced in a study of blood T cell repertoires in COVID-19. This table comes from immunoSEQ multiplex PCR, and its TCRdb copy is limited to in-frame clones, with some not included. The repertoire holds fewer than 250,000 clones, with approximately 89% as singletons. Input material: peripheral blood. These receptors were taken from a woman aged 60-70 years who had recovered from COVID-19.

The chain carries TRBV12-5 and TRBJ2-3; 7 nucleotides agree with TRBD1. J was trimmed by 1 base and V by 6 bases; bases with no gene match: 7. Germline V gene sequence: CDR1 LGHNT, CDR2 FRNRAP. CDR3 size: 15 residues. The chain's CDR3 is CASGRTGDRTDTQYF. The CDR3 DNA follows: TGTGCTAGTGGGCGAACAGGGGACCGCACAGATACGCAGTATTTT.

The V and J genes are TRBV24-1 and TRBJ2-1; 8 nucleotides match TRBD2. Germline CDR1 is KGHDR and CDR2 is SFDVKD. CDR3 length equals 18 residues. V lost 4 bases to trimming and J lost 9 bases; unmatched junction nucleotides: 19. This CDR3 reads CATSDSLGCERGRCEQFF. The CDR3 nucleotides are TGTGCCACCAGTGACAGCCTGGGGTGCGAGCGGGGGAGATGTGAGCAGTTCTTC.

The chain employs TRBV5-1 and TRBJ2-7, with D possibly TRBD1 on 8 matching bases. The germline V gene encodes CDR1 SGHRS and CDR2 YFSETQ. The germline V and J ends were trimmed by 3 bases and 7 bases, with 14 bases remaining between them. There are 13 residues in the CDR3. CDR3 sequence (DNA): TGCGCCAGCAGCTCTGACAGGGGAGGGGAGCAGTACTTC. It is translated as CASSSDRGGEQYF.

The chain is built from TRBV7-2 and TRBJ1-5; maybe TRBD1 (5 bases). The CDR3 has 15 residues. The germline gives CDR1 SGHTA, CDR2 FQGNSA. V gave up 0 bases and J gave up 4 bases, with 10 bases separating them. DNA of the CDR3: TGTGCCAGCAGCTTAGCGGGGCAAGGGAATCAGCCCCAGCATTTT. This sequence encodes CASSLAGQGNQPQHF.

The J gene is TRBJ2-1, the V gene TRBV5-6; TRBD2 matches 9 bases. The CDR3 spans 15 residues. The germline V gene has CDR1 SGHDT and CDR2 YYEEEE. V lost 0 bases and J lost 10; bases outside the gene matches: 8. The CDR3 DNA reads TGTGCCAGCAGCTTGGGTCTAGCGGGGATTGAAGAGCAGTTCTTC. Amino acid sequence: CASSLGLAGIEEQFF.

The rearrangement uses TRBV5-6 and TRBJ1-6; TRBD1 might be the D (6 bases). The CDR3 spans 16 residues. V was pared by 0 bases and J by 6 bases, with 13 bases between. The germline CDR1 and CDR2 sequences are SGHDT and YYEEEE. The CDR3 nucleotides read TGTGCCAGCAGCTTGGCTGGGGACACGGGTAATTCACCCCTCCACTTT. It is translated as CASSLAGDTGNSPLHF.

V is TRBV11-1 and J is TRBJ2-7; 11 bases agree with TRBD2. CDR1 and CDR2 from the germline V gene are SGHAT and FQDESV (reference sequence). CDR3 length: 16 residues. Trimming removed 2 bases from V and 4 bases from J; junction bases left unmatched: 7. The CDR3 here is CASSLIAGGPIYEQYF. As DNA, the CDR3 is TGTGCCAGCAGCTTAATAGCGGGGGGGCCGATTTACGAGCAGTACTTC.

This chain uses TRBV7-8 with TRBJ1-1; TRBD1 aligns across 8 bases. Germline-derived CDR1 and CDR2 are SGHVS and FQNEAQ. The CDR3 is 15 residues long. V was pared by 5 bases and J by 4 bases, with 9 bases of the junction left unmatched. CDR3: CASSPGQGHGTEAFF. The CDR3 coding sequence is TGTGCCAGCAGCCCCGGACAGGGCCATGGCACTGAAGCTTTCTTT. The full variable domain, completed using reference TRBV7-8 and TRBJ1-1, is GAGVSQSPRYKVAKRGQDVALRCDPISGHVSLFWYQQALGQGPEFLTYFQNEAQLDKSGLPSDRFFAERPEGSVSTLKIQRTQQEDSAVYLCASSPGQGHGTEAFFGQGTRLTVV.

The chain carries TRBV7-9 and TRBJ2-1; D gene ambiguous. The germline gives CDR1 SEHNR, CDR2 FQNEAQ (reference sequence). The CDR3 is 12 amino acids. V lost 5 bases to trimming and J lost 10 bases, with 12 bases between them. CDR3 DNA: TGTGCCAGCAGCGCCGGATCACAGGAGCAGTTCTTC. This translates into CASSAGSQEQFF.

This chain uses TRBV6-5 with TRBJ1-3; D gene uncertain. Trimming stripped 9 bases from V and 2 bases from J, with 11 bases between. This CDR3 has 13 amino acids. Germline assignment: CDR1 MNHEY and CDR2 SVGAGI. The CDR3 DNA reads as TGTGCCAGTCTGCGGGATCCTGGAAACACCATATATTTT. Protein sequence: CASLRDPGNTIYF.

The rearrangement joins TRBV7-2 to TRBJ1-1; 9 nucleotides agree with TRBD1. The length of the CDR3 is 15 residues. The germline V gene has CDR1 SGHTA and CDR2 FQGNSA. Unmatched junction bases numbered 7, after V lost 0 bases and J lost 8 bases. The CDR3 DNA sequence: TGTGCCAGCAGCTTAGCAACAGGGGGCGGCATCGAAGCTTTCTTT. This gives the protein CASSLATGGGIEAFF. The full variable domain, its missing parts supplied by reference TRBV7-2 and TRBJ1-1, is GAGVSQSPSNKVTEKGKDVELRCDPISGHTALYWYRQSLGQGLEFLIYFQGNSAPDKSGLPSDRFSAERTGGSVSTLTIQRTQQEDSAVYLCASSLATGGGIEAFFGQGTRLTVV.